The sequence of this T cell receptor (beta chain) was determined in a study of vaccination effects on CD4 cells after COVID-19. Overall study: The second dose preceded post-vaccine samples by a median of 72 days.

Data came from immunoSEQ multiplex PCR; TCRdb stores just in-frame clones and leaves some out. The sample shows some 35,000 clones, roughly four fifths of them seen only once. Antigen-specific CD4+ T cell clonotypes were called by their expansion after viral peptide-pool culture in ViraFEST. Culture proceeded for under twelve days, and CD4+ T cells were then isolated. Vaccination of participants consisted of two doses of either the BNT162b2 or mRNA-1273 vaccine. Absence of prior SARS-CoV-2 infection characterized the vaccine recipients, who showed negative nucleocapsid antibodies. On this clone: Antigen specificity is unknown.

The germline V gene encodes CDR1 MNHEY and CDR2 SVGAGI. V was pared by 6 bases and J by 3 bases, with 8 bases between. This CDR3 spans 13 amino acids. Findings and caveats of the study: Clones arising from infection and from vaccination showed marked clonal contraction late after vaccination.

The receptor was isolated from a human donor who received a COVID-19 vaccine. Some clones in this sample may be carry-over from other donors' samples. The sample consisted of CD4+ T cells from PBMCs cultured with HCoV-NL63 spike peptides, taken after COVID-19 vaccination. The chain is built from TRBV6-5 and TRBJ1-4; D gene unclear. The CDR3 DNA sequence: TGTGCCAGCAGGGGGTTAGCTAATGAAAAACTGTTTTTT. It specifies CASRGLANEKLFF.